This is a list of T cell receptor beta chains from one sample in a study of siplizumab effects on memory and regulatory T cells. Repertoires were generated with immunoSEQ multiplex PCR, while TCRdb's copy carries only in-frame clones and drops some. The sample lists roughly 50,000 clones, approximately 93% occurring once. The sequencing input was CD8+ T cells sorted from blood. These receptors were taken from a human donor in good health. Each CDR3 is given with its conserved first and last residue. A D gene is named only where the DNA matches it firmly. Clone size appears in some rows only: once, few, many, or a class for an expanded clone.

size	D	V	J	DNA	CDR3
few	TRBD1	TRBV28	TRBJ2-7	TGTGCCAGCAGTTTTTCCCCTATGACAGGGTTTGGGGGCCTCGAGCAGTACTTC	CASSFSPMTGFGGLEQYF
-	-	TRBV9	TRBJ2-5	TGTGCCAGCAGCGTTGGGGGTTTCGGGGAGACCCAGTACTTC	CASSVGGFGETQYF
-	TRBD1	TRBV28	TRBJ2-6	TGTGCCAGCAGGCCCGGGACAGGGTCTGGTGGGGCCAACGTCCTGACTTTC	CASRPGTGSGGANVLTF
-	-	TRBV29-1	TRBJ2-2	TGCAGCGTTGTATCTCAGGGGACCGGGGAGCTGTTTTTT	CSVVSQGTGELFF
-	-	TRBV25-1	TRBJ2-7	TGTGCCAGCAGTGTCAACCCCTACGAGCAGTACTTC	CASSVNPYEQYF
-	-	TRBV4-1	TRBJ2-7	TGCGCCAGCAGCCCCCCTTATTTTCGACAGGCCGCCTCCTACGAGCAGTACTTC	CASSPPYFRQAASYEQYF
-	TRBD1	TRBV4-2	TRBJ1-2	TGTGCCAGCAGCCCCCTGAGGACAGGGAAGGGAGATGGCTACACCTTC	CASSPLRTGKGDGYTF
-	-	TRBV21-1	TRBJ2-7	TGTGCCAGCAGCAATTGTTGGACAGGGTCCTACGAGCAGTACTTC	CASSNCWTGSYEQYF
once	TRBD1	TRBV30	TRBJ2-7	TGTGCCTGGAGTGTACGGGGACAGTCCTACGAGCAGTACTTC	CAWSVRGQSYEQYF
-	-	TRBV19	TRBJ2-6	TGTGCCAGTAGTATCGAAGACGGGGCCAACGTCCTGACTTTC	CASSIEDGANVLTF
-	-	TRBV7-8	TRBJ2-7	TGTGCCAGCAGCGTTGGAGGTGCTCTGGGTGAGCAGTACTTC	CASSVGGALGEQYF
-	TRBD2	TRBV6-5	TRBJ2-7	TGTGCCAGCAGTACCTGGACTAGCCCGACCTACGAGCAGTACTTC	CASSTWTSPTYEQYF
-	-	TRBV2	TRBJ1-1	TGTGCCAGCAGGGCTTCATTATTAGGCACTGAAGCTTTCTTT	CASRASLLGTEAFF
-	-	TRBV27	TRBJ2-3	TGTGCCAGCAGTCGATGGTCCGGCGAGGATACGCAGTATTTT	CASSRWSGEDTQYF
-	TRBD1	TRBV5-1	TRBJ2-1	TGCGCCAGCAGCTTCGGACAGGACAATGAGCAGTTCTTC	CASSFGQDNEQFF
-	-	TRBV2	TRBJ2-7	-	CASTPFSGQGRFFLNYEQYF
-	TRBD2	TRBV9	TRBJ2-7	TGTGCCAGCAGCGTAGGGGGACTAGCACACGAGCAGTACTTC	CASSVGGLAHEQYF
-	-	TRBV4-1	TRBJ2-7	TGCGCCAGCAGCCAAGGGTCCGGGGTCGAGCAGTACTTC	CASSQGSGVEQYF
-	TRBD2	TRBV10-3	TRBJ2-3	TGTGCCATCAGTGGTAGCGGGACTAGCACAGATACGCAGTATTTT	CAISGSGTSTDTQYF
-	-	TRBV11-2	TRBJ2-7	TGTGCCAGCAGCTTACTGGGCGGGTACGAGCAGTACTTC	CASSLLGGYEQYF
-	-	TRBV28	TRBJ2-2	TGTGCCAGCAGTTTTTTTAGAACATCGTATACCGGGGAGCTGTTTTTT	CASSFFRTSYTGELFF
-	TRBD2	TRBV11-2	TRBJ2-1	TGTGCCAGCTACGGGGCTGGCGGGAGGTATGAGCAGTTCTTC	CASYGAGGRYEQFF
-	TRBD1	TRBV4-1	TRBJ1-1	TGCGCCAGCAGCCAAGACATGGGACAGGGGACAGCGTTGGGAGCTTTCTTT	CASSQDMGQGTALGAFF
-	-	TRBV28	TRBJ1-4	TGTGCCACTTCGGACAGCTCTAATGAAAAACTGTTTTTT	CATSDSSNEKLFF
once	-	TRBV29-1	TRBJ1-3	TGCAGCGTTACCGGCCTTGAGACTGGAAACACCATATATTTT	CSVTGLETGNTIYF
-	TRBD1	TRBV5-4	TRBJ2-2	TGTGCCACCACAGGGGAATTTAGGGAGCTGTTTTTT	CATTGEFRELFF
-	-	TRBV11-1	TRBJ2-5	TGTGCCAGCAGCCCCGAAGTGGGGGCTACCTTTGGAGAGACCCAGTACTTC	CASSPEVGATFGETQYF
-	TRBD1	TRBV28	TRBJ1-5	TGTGCCAGCAGTTCGAGACAGGGTGATAAGCCCCAGCATTTT	CASSSRQGDKPQHF
-	-	TRBV5-6	TRBJ1-5	TGTGCCAGCAGCTTCGGGGGCGGGGCTAATCAGCCCCAGCATTTT	CASSFGGGANQPQHF
-	-	TRBV9	TRBJ2-3	TGTGCCAGCAAACCGGGACCTATCACAGATACGCAGTATTTT	CASKPGPITDTQYF
-	TRBD2	TRBV4-1	TRBJ2-5	TGCGCCAGCAGCCAACTTAGACAGCGGGGTGGGGAGACCCAGTACTTC	CASSQLRQRGGETQYF
few	TRBD2	TRBV6-6	TRBJ2-5	TGTGCCAGCAGTATGACTAGCGGGAGAGGCCAGTACTTC	CASSMTSGRGQYF
-	TRBD1	TRBV5-4	TRBJ2-7	TGTGCCAGCAGCTCCCCGGACAGGGGGCACGAGCAGTACTTC	CASSSPDRGHEQYF
-	TRBD1	TRBV27	TRBJ2-3	TGTGCCAGCAGCTCCCGCTACGGGACAGGGCTTAGCACAGATACGCAGTATTTT	CASSSRYGTGLSTDTQYF
-	-	TRBV19	TRBJ1-5	TGTGCCAGCTTGGCGAGGGCAGGGGTCGATCAGCCCCAGCATTTT	CASLARAGVDQPQHF
-	TRBD1	TRBV5-1	TRBJ2-2	TGCGCCAGCAGCTTGGAGTTCCGGGGACAGGGGCTAATAAAAAGAGACACCGGGGAGCTGTTTTTT	CASSLEFRGQGLIKRDTGELFF
-	TRBD2	TRBV5-1	TRBJ2-7	TGCGCCAGCAGCTTGGTCGGCAGCGGGAGGGCCTACGAGCAGTACTTC	CASSLVGSGRAYEQYF
-	TRBD1	TRBV7-9	TRBJ2-6	TGTGCCAGCAGACAGGGGGCTGATGGGGCCAACGTCCTGACTTTC	CASRQGADGANVLTF
-	-	TRBV21-1	TRBJ2-7	TGTGCCAGCAGCACCATTTGGACAGTTCAGGAGCAGTACTTC	CASSTIWTVQEQYF
once	TRBD2	TRBV2	TRBJ2-3	TGTGCCACAGGACTAGCGGACAGGGTCACAGATACGCAGTATTTT	CATGLADRVTDTQYF
-	-	TRBV28	TRBJ1-3	TGTGCCAGCAGTTTGGGGCGACATAGTACCTCTGAGGGAAACACCATATATTTT	CASSLGRHSTSEGNTIYF
-	-	TRBV21-1	TRBJ2-1	TGTGCCAGCAGCAAAATTCTTTGGGGGGGCAATGAGCAGTTCTTC	CASSKILWGGNEQFF
-	TRBD1	TRBV7-9	TRBJ1-2	TGTGCCAGCAGCCCCACAACAGGGGAGGATGGCTACACCTTC	CASSPTTGEDGYTF
-	-	TRBV27	TRBJ2-7	TGTGCCAGCAGTTTAAGGGGAGGCGCTCCCTACGAGCAGTACTTC	CASSLRGGAPYEQYF
-	-	TRBV5-1	TRBJ1-1	TGCGCCAGCAGCTGGAGGGACCAAAACACTGAAGCTTTCTTT	CASSWRDQNTEAFF
many	-	TRBV12-5	TRBJ1-5	TGTGCTAGTGCAGAGGGGGGGGACAATCAGCCCCAGCATTTT	CASAEGGDNQPQHF
few	-	TRBV19	TRBJ1-5	TGTGCCAGTAGTAGCTATGGTACGGATCAGCCCCAGCATTTT	CASSSYGTDQPQHF
-	-	TRBV19	TRBJ2-5	TGTGCCAGTAGTGCGGACAGAGAAGAGACCCAGTACTTC	CASSADREETQYF
once	TRBD1	TRBV27	TRBJ1-5	TGTGCCAGCAGTCCGGACAGGGGAGGTCAGCCCCAGCATTTT	CASSPDRGGQPQHF
-	TRBD1	TRBV6-5	TRBJ2-7	TGTGCCAGCAGTGAACTCGACAGGGGCTACGAGCAGTACTTC	CASSELDRGYEQYF
-	-	TRBV15	TRBJ2-7	TGTGCCACCAGCAGAGATTTCTCGGTTGACGTCCTACGCCACGAGCAGTACTTC	CATSRDFSVDVLRHEQYF
once	-	TRBV5-4	TRBJ2-7	TGTGCCAGCAGCGCCTGGGACTCCCCAGGGGAGCAGTACTTC	CASSAWDSPGEQYF
-	-	TRBV28	TRBJ2-5	TGTGCCAGCAGTTTACCCCCGGGTACAGAGACCCAGTACTTC	CASSLPPGTETQYF
-	-	TRBV27	TRBJ2-2	TGTGCCAGCAGCAGCTCGAGCACCGGGGAGCTGTTTTTT	CASSSSSTGELFF
-	-	TRBV27	TRBJ2-3	TGTGCCAGCAGCCTTATAATTTTCGCAGATACGCAGTATTTT	CASSLIIFADTQYF
-	-	TRBV9	TRBJ2-5	TGTGCCAGCAGTTTCAGGGATAACAAGAGAACCCAGTACTTC	CASSFRDNKRTQYF
-	-	TRBV15	TRBJ2-1	TGTGCCACCAGCAGATTGATAGATGCAAATGAGCAGTTCTTC	CATSRLIDANEQFF